These T cell receptor beta chains were read from a single sample in a study of shared clonotypes between healthy human individuals. TCRdb keeps only in-frame clones here, not all; method: immunoSEQ multiplex PCR. Here the sample spans over a million clones, around 95% being singletons. Sequencing was done on a sample of naive CD4+ T cells sorted from blood. Receptor source: a man aged 30 to 39 in good health. Both conserved end residues are part of each CDR3.

j_call	v_call	cdr3_aa
TRBJ2-7	TRBV30	CAWSPGPYEQYF
TRBJ1-4	TRBV28	CASRRRGENEKLFF
TRBJ2-3	TRBV7-3	CASSLTPDTQYF
TRBJ2-2	TRBV5-6	CASSLPGVFPGELFF
TRBJ2-5	TRBV5-1	CASSYSGNQETQYF
TRBJ2-5	TRBV29-1	CSAAHARETQYF
TRBJ2-3	TRBV5-4	CASSLGKGGTDTQYF
TRBJ2-5	TRBV7-2	CASSLRGLAEETQYF
TRBJ1-2	TRBV6-5	CASSYRGRNYGYTF
TRBJ2-7	TRBV5-5	CASSLTGQAEYF
TRBJ2-7	TRBV18	CASSRGDRYEQYF
TRBJ2-5	TRBV11-3	CASSSRTGQTQYF
TRBJ2-2	TRBV10-3	CAIREVRGELFF
TRBJ1-2	TRBV6-5	CASRRGDNTNYGYTF
TRBJ2-7	TRBV5-1	CASSRRLEGASYEQYF
TRBJ2-1	TRBV6-1	CASSRGANEQFF
TRBJ2-1	TRBV18	CASSPLSYNEQFF
TRBJ1-1	TRBV5-1	CASSKPGAGGTEAFF
TRBJ1-2	TRBV19	CASSIGVGQGYGYTF